This TCR beta chain appears in the sequencing data of a study of cytomegalovirus exposure and HLA in healthy donors. Study-wide results and caveats: Specificity for CMV antigens was confirmed in vitro for a few of the CMV-associated chains.

This clone came up a few times. Its specificity is unknown. Per germline, CDR1 SGHTA and CDR2 FQGNSA. The junction had 10 bases not matched to a gene; V was cut back by 4 bases and J by 7 bases. The CDR3 consists of 15 residues. With 60 Vbeta and 13 Jbeta primers, the PCR was carried out. Sequencing used immunoSEQ multiplex PCR; TCRdb keeps in-frame clones, though not all of them. Of roughly 110,000 clones in the sample, about 75% were seen once. Input material: PBMCs. The clonotype was recovered from a male donor in good health and CMV-seropositive. The chain is built from TRBV7-2 and TRBJ1-5; 7 bases fit TRBD1. The CDR3 DNA sequence: TGTGCCAGCAGCTCACAGGGGTGGGGGACCCAGCCCCAGCATTTT. It is translated as CASSSQGWGTQPQHF.